The present T cell receptor (beta chain) was sequenced within a study of T cells expressing NK-cell markers (dated by TCRdb to the early 2020s). Context from the whole study: TCR beta-chain repertoires were profiled in sorted CD3+CD56+NKG2C+, CD3+CD56+NKG2C- and CD3+CD56-NKG2C+ T-cell subsets from roughly eight donors. Among the eight sequenced donors, seven were HCMV-seropositive and one was HCMV-seronegative. The eight sequenced donors were randomly selected healthy volunteers, three men and five women. Sequencing of the libraries produced 2 x 150 bp reads on Illumina HiSeq 2000/2500, MiSeq or NextSeq. What the research found in general, with its limitations: Whether the expanded NKG2C-expressing T cell clones were specific for HCMV antigens remained unclear. Those dominant clonotypes were again the most abundant among CD3+CD56-NKG2C+ cells in a few donors, at about 28.3-60.1%. In roughly 6 donors, the dominant CD3+CD56+NKG2C+ clonotypes ranked among the top 10 CD8+ clonotypes, making up about 1.0-8% of CD8+ T cells.

Points on this clonotype: Its antigen target is currently unknown.

Including cysteine and phenylalanine, the CDR3 has 14 amino acids. No coding sequence is recorded. The germline V gene yields SNHLY for CDR1 and FYNNEI for CDR2. HCMV serostatus was determined by detecting HCMV-specific IgG in serum with a commercial ELISA kit. Peripheral blood mononuclear cells were isolated from blood by Ficoll density gradient centrifugation. Sequenced on an Illumina HiSeq 2000. The TCR beta cDNA libraries were made using 5'RACE template switching, a step that added both a universal primer site and unique molecular identifiers. Synthesis of cDNA was primed from the TCR beta constant segment and was followed by two consecutive PCR amplification steps. In the authors' own workflow: MIGEC handled demultiplexing of the reads and grouping by UMI, while MiTCR was used to assemble and quantify clonotypes. To exclude erroneous sequences, any TCR cDNA sequence not supported by at least two reads was discarded. The tcR package was used for downstream repertoire analysis, and clonotypes were matched across fractions by CDR3 nucleotide sequence plus V segment. VDJmatch was used to annotate antigen specificity against VDJdb, with one amino acid substitution in CDR3 allowed. The reads went through TCRdb reprocessing, and each CDR3 protein sequence gets one entry with no DNA. TCRdb's processing, not the authors' own work, is the source of the V and J calls. The sample table records roughly 350,000 distinct CDR3 sequences. In total, the top ten clones hold roughly 5.4% of the sample.

The receptor comes from a man between 18 and 69 years old in good health. Material for sequencing was blood T cells: a sorted CD56 or NKG2C T cell subset, CD4+ or CD8+ T cells, or bulk PBMC T cells (not recorded which). The rearranged segments are TRBV2 and TRBJ2-7; with no DNA, the TCRdb D assignment of TRBD2 cannot be verified. For the CDR3, the sequence is CASILGRVVNEQYF. The full variable domain, completed from the reference TRBV2 and TRBJ2-7 proteins outside the CDR3, reads EPEVTQTPSHQVTQMGQEVILRCVPISNHLYFYWYRQILGQKVEFLVSFYNNEISEKSEIFDDQFSVERPDGSNFTLKIRSTKLEDSAMYFCASILGRVVNEQYFGPGTRLTVT.